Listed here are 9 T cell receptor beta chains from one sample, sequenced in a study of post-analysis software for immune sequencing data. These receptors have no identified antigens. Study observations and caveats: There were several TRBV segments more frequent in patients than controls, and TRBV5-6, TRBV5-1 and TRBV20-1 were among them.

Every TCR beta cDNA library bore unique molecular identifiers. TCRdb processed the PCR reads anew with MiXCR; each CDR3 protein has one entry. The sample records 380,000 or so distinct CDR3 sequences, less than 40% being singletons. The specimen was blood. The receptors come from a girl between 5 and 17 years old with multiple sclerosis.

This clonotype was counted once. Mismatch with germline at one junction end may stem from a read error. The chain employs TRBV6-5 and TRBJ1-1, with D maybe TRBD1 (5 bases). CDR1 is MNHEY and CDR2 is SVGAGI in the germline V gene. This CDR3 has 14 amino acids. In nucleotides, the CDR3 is TGTGCCTGCAGTTACGGGGCAGGGCACACTAAAGCTTTCTTT. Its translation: CACSYGAGHTKAFF.

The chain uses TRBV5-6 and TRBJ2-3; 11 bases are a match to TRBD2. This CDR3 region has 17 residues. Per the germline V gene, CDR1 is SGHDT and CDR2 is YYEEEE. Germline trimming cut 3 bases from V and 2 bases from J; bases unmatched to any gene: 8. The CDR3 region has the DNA TGTGCCAGCAGCTATCCGATAGCGGGGGGGACCACAGATACGCAGTATTTT. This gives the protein CASSYPIAGGTTDTQYF.

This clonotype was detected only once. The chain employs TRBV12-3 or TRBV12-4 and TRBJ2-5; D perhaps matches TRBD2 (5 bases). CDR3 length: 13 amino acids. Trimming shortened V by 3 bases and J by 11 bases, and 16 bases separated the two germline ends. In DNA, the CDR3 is TGTGCCAGCAGTTTTCGGGGAGCGTGGGAGCAGTACTTC. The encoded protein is CASSFRGAWEQYF.

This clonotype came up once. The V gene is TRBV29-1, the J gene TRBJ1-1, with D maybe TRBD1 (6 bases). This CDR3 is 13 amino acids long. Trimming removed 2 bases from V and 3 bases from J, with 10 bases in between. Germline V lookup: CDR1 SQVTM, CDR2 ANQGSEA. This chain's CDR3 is CSVEFGGDTEAFF. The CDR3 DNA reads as TGCAGCGTTGAATTCGGGGGCGACACTGAAGCTTTCTTT.

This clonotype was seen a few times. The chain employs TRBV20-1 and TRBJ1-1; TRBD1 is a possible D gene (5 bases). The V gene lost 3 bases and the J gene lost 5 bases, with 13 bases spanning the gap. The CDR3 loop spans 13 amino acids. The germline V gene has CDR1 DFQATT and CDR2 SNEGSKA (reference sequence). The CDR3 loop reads CSASRGGETEAFF. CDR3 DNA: TGCAGTGCTAGTCGGGGGGGGGAAACTGAAGCTTTCTTT.

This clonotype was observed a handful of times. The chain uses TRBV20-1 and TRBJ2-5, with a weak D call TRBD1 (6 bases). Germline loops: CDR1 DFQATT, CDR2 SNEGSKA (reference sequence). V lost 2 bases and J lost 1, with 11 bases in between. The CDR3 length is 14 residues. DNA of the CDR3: TGCAGTGCTAGATACAGGGTCCGCCAAGAGACCCAGTACTTC. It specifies CSARYRVRQETQYF.

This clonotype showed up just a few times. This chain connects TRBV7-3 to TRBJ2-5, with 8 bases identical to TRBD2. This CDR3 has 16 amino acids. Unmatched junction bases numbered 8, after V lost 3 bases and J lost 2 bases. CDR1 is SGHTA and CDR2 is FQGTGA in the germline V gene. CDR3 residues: CASSFIGGGPQETQYF. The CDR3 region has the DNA TGTGCCAGCAGCTTTATTGGCGGGGGGCCTCAAGAGACCCAGTACTTC. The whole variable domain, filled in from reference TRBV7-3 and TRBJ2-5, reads GAGVSQTPSNKVTEKGKYVELRCDPISGHTALYWYRQSLGQGPEFLIYFQGTGAADDSGLPNDRFFAVRPEGSVSTLKIQRTERGDSAVYLCASSFIGGGPQETQYFGPGTRLLVL.

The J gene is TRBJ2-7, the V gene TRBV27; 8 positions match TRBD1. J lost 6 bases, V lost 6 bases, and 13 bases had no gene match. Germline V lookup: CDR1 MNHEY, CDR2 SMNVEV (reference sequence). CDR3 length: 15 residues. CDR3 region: CASRFEGQANGEQYF. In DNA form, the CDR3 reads TGTGCCAGCAGATTCGAGGGACAGGCAAACGGCGAGCAGTACTTC.

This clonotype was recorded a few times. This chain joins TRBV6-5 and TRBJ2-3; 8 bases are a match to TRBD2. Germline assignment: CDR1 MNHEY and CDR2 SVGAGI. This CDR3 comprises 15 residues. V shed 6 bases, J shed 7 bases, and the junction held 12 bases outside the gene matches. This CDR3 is CASRPFSGVVHTQYF. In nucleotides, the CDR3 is TGTGCCAGCAGGCCCTTTAGCGGGGTGGTACATACGCAGTATTTT.